The T cell receptor beta chain under discussion was sequenced for a study of CD8 T cells in ankylosing spondylitis. TCRdb re-called the 5' RACE reads with MiXCR, one entry per CDR3 protein. Altogether about 700,000 distinct CDR3 sequences are present, around 20% being singletons, with the ten largest covering under 20%. This CDR3 contains 15 residues. The germline V gene encodes CDR1 LGHDT and CDR2 YNNKEL (reference sequence). The V and J ends lost 2 bases and 5 bases, in that order; junction bases with no gene match: 4. Points from the study as a whole: Significant enrichment of disease-linked clones was reportedly seen in matched ankylosing spondylitis synovial fluid. Blood from ankylosing spondylitis patients appeared to carry a characteristic roughly 8-variant TCR beta motif.

Turning to this clonotype: Its specificity is not known.

V usage is TRBV3-1 and J usage is TRBJ2-2, with TRBD2 matching over 8 bases. Sequencing was done on a sample of blood, either unsorted or a sorted T cell fraction (not recorded which). The TCR sequence derives from a male donor with ankylosing spondylitis. CDR3 loop: CASSQLGLGTGELFF. CDR3 in DNA: TGTGCCAGCAGCCAATTGGGACTAGGTACCGGGGAGCTGTTTTTT.